The source of this T cell receptor beta chain is a study of shared clonotypes between healthy human individuals. Points from the study as a whole: The study generally estimated greater richness for naive than memory subsets. Clonotypes that were shared across a handful of donors made up approximately 5.1% of naive CD4 clonotypes. Rarefaction gave evidence that sorted-subset sequencing remained incomplete despite large depth.

Germline lookup yields CDR1 SGHRS and CDR2 YFSETQ. V shed 0 bases and J shed 0 bases, with 15 bases lying between them. The CDR3 loop spans 17 amino acids. In the sorted-subset replicate PCRs, about 200 ng DNA, around 30,000 T cell genomes, was used. The repertoire was sequenced with immunoSEQ multiplex PCR; TCRdb's copy has only in-frame clones and lacks some. The repertoire holds hundreds of thousands of clones, with approximately 96% as singletons. CD45RO-negative cells were positively selected for CCR7, leaving out terminally differentiated effector memory CD45RA+ cells. With respect to this clone: Its matching antigen is unknown.

Sequenced input: naive CD8+ T cells sorted from blood. The clonotype was recovered from a woman aged 30 to 39 in good health. The J gene is TRBJ1-1, the V gene TRBV5-1; D is unclear. The CDR3 coding sequence is TGCGCCAGCAGCTTGGGGCGGGGAGTAACCATGAACACTGAAGCTTTCTTT. This translates into CASSLGRGVTMNTEAFF.